This section outlines one T cell receptor beta chain sequence together with its context. Antigen specificity is unknown. This record belongs to a study of T cell responses to AZD1222 COVID-19 vaccine. At the level of the study: Analyses pooled second doses at about 4 or about 12 weeks. Study-level findings and limits: Once two AZD1222 doses were given, Spike-specific TCR breadth and depth went up.

The CDR3 is 12 amino acids. Trimming left V 5 bases short and J 2 bases short, with 7 bases between. The protocol was immunoSEQ multiplex PCR, while the TCRdb copy is restricted to in-frame clones and leaves out a portion. The sample records some 120,000 clones, about 89% being singletons. The chain uses TRBV12-3 or TRBV12-4 and TRBJ2-7; no clear D gene. The receptor's source is an adult in good health. This specimen was peripheral blood, taken on day 0 of AZD1222 vaccination. The CDR3 protein is CASSQTTYEQYF. CDR3 coding DNA: TGTGCCAGCAGTCAGACCACCTACGAGCAGTACTTC.